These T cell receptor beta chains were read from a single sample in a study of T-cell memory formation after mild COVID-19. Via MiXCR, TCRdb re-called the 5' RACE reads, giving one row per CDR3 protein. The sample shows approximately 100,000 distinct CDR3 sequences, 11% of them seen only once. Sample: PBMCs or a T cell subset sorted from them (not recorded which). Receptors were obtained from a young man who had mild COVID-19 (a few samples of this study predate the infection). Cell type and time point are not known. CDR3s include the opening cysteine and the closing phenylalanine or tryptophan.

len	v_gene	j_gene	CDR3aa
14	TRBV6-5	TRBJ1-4	CASSRTGAVEKLFF
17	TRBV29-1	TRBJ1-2	CSVEDPRQGASNYGYTF
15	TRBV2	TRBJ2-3	CASFRTSSSTDTQYF
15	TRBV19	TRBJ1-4	CASSPGQAEIEKLFF
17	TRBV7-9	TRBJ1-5	CASSSQTGKWGNQPQHF
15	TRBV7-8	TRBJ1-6	CASSSRAALGSPLHF
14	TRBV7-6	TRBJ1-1	CASSPDGGMTEAFF
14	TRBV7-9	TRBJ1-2	CASSLSFQWGGYTF
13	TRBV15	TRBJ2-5	CATSREDQETQYF
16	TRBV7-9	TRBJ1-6	CASSSPGQRYNSPLHF
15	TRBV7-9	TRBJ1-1	CASSRRGTKNTEAFF
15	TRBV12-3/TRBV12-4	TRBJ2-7	CASTPRLAGGLEQYF
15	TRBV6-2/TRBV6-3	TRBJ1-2	CASSPRDSPNYGYTF
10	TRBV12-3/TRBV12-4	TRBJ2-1	CASRGGEQFF
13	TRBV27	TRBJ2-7	CASSPGLTYEQYF
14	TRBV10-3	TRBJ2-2	CAIRTQGEDGELFF
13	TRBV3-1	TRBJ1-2	CASSQGRGVGYTF
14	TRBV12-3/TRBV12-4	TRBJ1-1	CASSPTGVATEAFF
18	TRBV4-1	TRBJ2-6	CASSQDDEGDSGANVLTF
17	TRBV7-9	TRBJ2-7	CASSLWVSGGKTYEQYF
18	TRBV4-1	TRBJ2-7	CASSQAAFGTASSYEQYF
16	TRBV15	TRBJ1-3	CATSRDNNLAGNTIYF
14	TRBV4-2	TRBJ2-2	CASSQRGESGELFF
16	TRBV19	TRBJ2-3	CASRSPSAHSTDTQYF
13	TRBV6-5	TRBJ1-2	CASSSPGNSGYTF
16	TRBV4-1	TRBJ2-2	CASSQEDRANTGELFF
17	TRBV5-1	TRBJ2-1	CASSFLGTGSSYNEQFF
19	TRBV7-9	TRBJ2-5	CASSLVSLIGTARQETQYF
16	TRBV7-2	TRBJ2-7	CASSLPRDSLSYEQYF
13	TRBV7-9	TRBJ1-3	CASSFVRGNTIYF
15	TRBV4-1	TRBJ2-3	CASSQEWGGTDTQYF
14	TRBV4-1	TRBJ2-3	CASSQAPRGDTQYF
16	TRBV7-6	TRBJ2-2	CASSLFGQVNTGELFF
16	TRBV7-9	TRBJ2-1	CASRLGGTSGRSEQFF
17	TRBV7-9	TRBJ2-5	CASSLPGTSGRGETQYF
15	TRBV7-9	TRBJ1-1	CASSLGLEGNTEAFF
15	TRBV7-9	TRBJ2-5	CASSLRRRGQETQYF